The entry below describes one TCR beta chain. The antigen is not known. At one of its ends the junction is not consistent with the germline gene, which may arise from a read error. The library came from three nested PCR rounds adapted from ARM-PCR protocols. TCRdb used MiXCR to reprocess the multiplex PCR reads, holding one entry per CDR3 protein. The table shows 75,000 to 100,000 distinct CDR3 sequences, with around 64% occurring only once. RNA was extracted from bulk tissue without any cell sorting. CDR3 size: 15 residues. Germline V gives CDR1 SGHAT, CDR2 FQNNGV. The sample is drawn from a study of tumor and adjacent non-tumor tissue in lung cancer. On the study more broadly: Stage I to III disease affected over nine men and 4 or 5 women aged roughly 31 to 76. The study, taken as a whole, reports: Patients with more diverse tumor TCRs had worse survival.

Sample: lung tumor tissue. The source of this sequence is a man aged 60-69 years with non-small cell lung cancer. The chain recombines TRBV11-2 with TRBJ2-5; a possible D gene is TRBD2 (5 bases). CDR3 DNA sequence: TGTGCCAGCAGTTTAGGAGGATCGGACCAAGAGACCCAGTACTTC. As protein: CASSLGGSDQETQYF.